This TCR beta chain originates from a study of blood T cell repertoires in COVID-19. Study-wide context: Nucleic acid was either cDNA or gDNA, and it came from T cells, B-cell-depleted T cells, or PBMCs.

Per the original methods: Reference gene primer amplification gave nucleated cell count estimates. Generated by immunoSEQ multiplex PCR, the TCRdb table keeps only in-frame clones and is missing some. V, J and clone size reflect that table, while D and trimming were determined from the DNA. The sample records about 260,000 clones, around 86% being singletons. The sequence was collected from a woman aged 40-49 years who had recovered from COVID-19. Sequenced sample: peripheral blood.

CDR3 sequence (DNA): TGTGCCAGCAGCTTAGGGGCCCGGGGTCAGGAGACCCAGTACTTC. It yields the protein CASSLGARGQETQYF. V and J are TRBV7-2 and TRBJ2-5; a weak D match, TRBD2 (5 bases). V lost 1 base to trimming and J lost 5 bases, with 14 bases between them. In germline, CDR1 is SGHTA, CDR2 FQGNSA. This CDR3 spans 15 amino acids. The variable domain in full, completed from reference TRBV7-2 and TRBJ2-5, reads GAGVSQSPSNKVTEKGKDVELRCDPISGHTALYWYRQSLGQGLEFLIYFQGNSAPDKSGLPSDRFSAERTGGSVSTLTIQRTQQEDSAVYLCASSLGARGQETQYFGPGTRLLVL.